This TCR beta chain was recorded in a study of cytomegalovirus exposure and HLA in healthy donors. Whole-study findings and limits: In a later analysis, across HLA loci, associated TCR counts were highest for DRB1, lowest for HLA-C.

Concerning this clone itself: The antigen is not known.

The PCR contained 60 Vbeta and 13 Jbeta primers. Method: immunoSEQ multiplex PCR; TCRdb's copy keeps in-frame clones and lacks some. The repertoire holds roughly 180,000 clones, approximately 72% seen once, with about 2.3% in the top ten. Unmatched junction bases numbered 19, after V lost 6 bases and J lost 6 bases. The CDR3 covers 18 residues. Germline CDR1 reads MDHEN; CDR2 reads SYDVKM. Material for sequencing was PBMCs. The TCR comes from a female donor in good health and CMV-seronegative. The chain has TRBV28 and TRBJ2-7, with 11 bases fitting TRBD1. CDR3 in DNA: TGTGCCAGCAGCCGGACCTCTGGGACAGGGGGAATCTGGACCGAGCAGTACTTC. Protein product: CASSRTSGTGGIWTEQYF.